Reported below is one T cell receptor beta chain. The sample originates from a study of blood T cell dynamics during melanoma immunotherapy. Germline V gene data show CDR1 as LGHNA and CDR2 as YSLEER. Deletions cut 3 bases from V and 3 bases from J, with 12 bases between. The CDR3 contains 14 residues. Time point given: week 3, after first cycle of checkpoint inhibitor. The assay was immunoSEQ multiplex PCR, and TCRdb's table has in-frame clones only and misses some. Of a few thousand clones listed, about nine tenths were seen once; the top ten hold over 30%. This chain joins TRBV4-3 and TRBJ2-7; tentatively, D is TRBD2 (6 bases). This specimen consisted of blood, obtained from a patient treated with checkpoint blockade. The source of this sequence is a human donor with melanoma. The CDR3 here is CASSHQTGGYEQYF. For the CDR3, the DNA is TGCGCCAGCAGCCATCAGACCGGGGGCTACGAGCAGTACTTC.